Listed below are T cell receptor beta chains from one sample, sequenced in a study of control samples from healthy donors and cancer patients. Assay used: immunoSEQ multiplex PCR; TCRdb lists only in-frame clones, some missing. Of 120,000 or so clones listed, around nine tenths are singletons. The source material was blood. The receptors were gathered from a man between 25 and 39 years old in good health. The CDR3 runs from the conserved cysteine through the conserved F or W. A D gene is named only where the DNA matches it firmly. Only part of the rows carry a size: once, few, many, or a class if the clone is expanded.

size: -
D: -
J: TRBJ2-6
V: TRBV18
DNA: TGTGCCAGCTCACCCTCCCCCCAATCTGGGGCCAACGTCCTGACTTTC
CDR3: CASSPSPQSGANVLTF

size: -
D: -
J: TRBJ1-1
V: TRBV6-5
DNA: TGTGCCAGCAGTTACTCCCCATACAGGGCGAACACTGAAGCTTTCTTT
CDR3: CASSYSPYRANTEAFF

size: -
D: TRBD1
J: TRBJ2-2
V: TRBV11-3
DNA: TGTGCCAGCAGCTTACGACGGACAGGGCGGCCCGGGGAGCTGTTTTTT
CDR3: CASSLRRTGRPGELFF

size: once
D: -
J: TRBJ1-2
V: TRBV5-1
DNA: TGCGCCAGCAGCTTGGATACGGACTATGGCTACACCTTC
CDR3: CASSLDTDYGYTF

size: -
D: -
J: TRBJ1-5
V: TRBV5-1
DNA: TGCGCCAGCAGCTTGGGGCAGGCGGGCAATCAGCCCCAGCATTTT
CDR3: CASSLGQAGNQPQHF

size: -
D: -
J: TRBJ2-7
V: TRBV18
DNA: TGTGCCAGCTCACCACCATCCCAGATTGGAGAGCAGTACTTC
CDR3: CASSPPSQIGEQYF

size: once
D: TRBD1
J: TRBJ1-1
V: TRBV10-3
DNA: TGTGCCACCGCCCGCGGACAGGGGAACACTGAAGCTTTCTTT
CDR3: CATARGQGNTEAFF

size: -
D: -
J: TRBJ2-5
V: TRBV6-6
DNA: TGTGCCAGCAGTCCCGGACCCCCAACAGAGACCCAGTACTTC
CDR3: CASSPGPPTETQYF

size: -
D: -
J: TRBJ1-1
V: TRBV10-3
DNA: TGTGCCATCAGTAACGGACCGAACACTGAAGCTTTCTTT
CDR3: CAISNGPNTEAFF

size: -
D: -
J: TRBJ1-3
V: TRBV25-1
DNA: TGTGCCAGCAGTGGGGATCTCTCTGGAAACACCATATATTTT
CDR3: CASSGDLSGNTIYF

size: -
D: -
J: TRBJ1-2
V: TRBV25-1
DNA: TGTGCCAGCAGCGGGGCCGTCAGGAATGGCTACACCTTC
CDR3: CASSGAVRNGYTF

size: -
D: -
J: TRBJ1-1
V: TRBV7-9
DNA: TGTGCCAGCAGCTTTACCGGGACATTGAAAACTGAAGCTTTCTTT
CDR3: CASSFTGTLKTEAFF

size: -
D: TRBD1
J: TRBJ1-1
V: TRBV18
DNA: TGTGCCAGCTCATCCGTGACAGGGTTGAACACTGAAGCTTTCTTT
CDR3: CASSSVTGLNTEAFF

size: -
D: TRBD1
J: TRBJ1-4
V: TRBV5-1
DNA: TGCGCCAGCAGCACGACAGGGCTTGATGAAAAACTGTTTTTT
CDR3: CASSTTGLDEKLFF

size: -
D: -
J: TRBJ2-5
V: TRBV29-1
DNA: TGCAGCGTTGAAGGACCGGCGGCCCAAGAGACCCAGTACTTC
CDR3: CSVEGPAAQETQYF

size: -
D: -
J: TRBJ1-2
V: TRBV6-5
DNA: TGTGCCAGCAGTTCGCCGGGCGCCGCTAACTATGGCTACACCTTC
CDR3: CASSSPGAANYGYTF

size: -
D: -
J: TRBJ1-2
V: TRBV19
DNA: TGTGCCAGTAGTCGGGCAGGGAGCAACTATGGCTACACCTTC
CDR3: CASSRAGSNYGYTF

size: -
D: -
J: TRBJ2-7
V: TRBV19
DNA: TGTGCCAGTAGTATCGGGAGAGGGGCCTACGAGCAGTACTTC
CDR3: CASSIGRGAYEQYF

size: -
D: -
J: TRBJ1-1
V: TRBV6-5
DNA: TGTGCCAGCAGTTACGGGGAGAACACTGAAGCTTTCTTT
CDR3: CASSYGENTEAFF

size: -
D: TRBD1
J: TRBJ1-4
V: TRBV25-1
DNA: TGTGCCAGCAGTGAATATGGGACAGCCTTTAATGAAAAACTGTTTTTT
CDR3: CASSEYGTAFNEKLFF

size: -
D: TRBD1
J: TRBJ1-6
V: TRBV7-3
DNA: TGTGCCAGCAGCTGCGACAGGGTATTGGACTCACCCCTCCACTTT
CDR3: CASSCDRVLDSPLHF

size: -
D: -
J: TRBJ2-2
V: TRBV30
DNA: TGTGCCTGGAGTTCCCGGGCTGATACCGGGGAGCTGTTTTTT
CDR3: CAWSSRADTGELFF

size: -
D: -
J: TRBJ1-6
V: TRBV4-1
DNA: TGCGCCAGCAGCCAAGATCCTCTGGGACGGGCTTCACCCCTCCACTTT
CDR3: CASSQDPLGRASPLHF

size: -
D: TRBD2
J: TRBJ2-1
V: TRBV9
DNA: TGTGCCAGCGCTAGCGGGAATGAGCAGTTCTTC
CDR3: CASASGNEQFF

size: -
D: -
J: TRBJ1-5
V: TRBV19
DNA: TGTGCCACCGATGACAGTAATAGCAATCAGCCCCAGCATTTT
CDR3: CATDDSNSNQPQHF

size: -
D: TRBD2
J: TRBJ2-1
V: TRBV11-3
DNA: TGTGCCAGCAGCTTTCCGGGACTAGGTAACAATGAGCAGTTCTTC
CDR3: CASSFPGLGNNEQFF

size: -
D: -
J: TRBJ1-1
V: TRBV5-1
DNA: TGCGCCAGCAGCTTTGGGGATTACACTGAAGCTTTCTTT
CDR3: CASSFGDYTEAFF

size: -
D: -
J: TRBJ2-3
V: TRBV5-8
DNA: TGTGCCAGCAGCTTACGGGCAGATACGCAGTATTTT
CDR3: CASSLRADTQYF

size: -
D: TRBD2
J: TRBJ2-3
V: TRBV6-4
DNA: TGTGCCAGCAGCCGTAGCGGGGGGTCCACAGATACGCAGTATTTT
CDR3: CASSRSGGSTDTQYF

size: -
D: -
J: TRBJ2-1
V: TRBV5-1
DNA: TGCGCCAGCAGAGGAGTTAACTACAATGAGCAGTTCTTC
CDR3: CASRGVNYNEQFF

size: -
D: TRBD1
J: TRBJ1-1
V: TRBV12-5
DNA: TGTGCTAGTGGTTCCTTGGGGACAGGGGCCATGAACACTGAAGCTTTCTTT
CDR3: CASGSLGTGAMNTEAFF

size: -
D: TRBD1
J: TRBJ1-2
V: TRBV19
DNA: TGTGCCAGTAGTGTCACATTAAGCAGGGGGCGGATGGATGGCTACACCTTC
CDR3: CASSVTLSRGRMDGYTF

size: -
D: -
J: TRBJ1-1
V: TRBV5-6
DNA: TGTGCCAGCACCACCCAGGGACTGAACACTGAAGCTTTCTTT
CDR3: CASTTQGLNTEAFF

size: -
D: -
J: TRBJ2-5
V: TRBV5-1
DNA: TGCGCCAGCAGCTTGACAGGGAAGGAGCAAGAGACCCAGTACTTC
CDR3: CASSLTGKEQETQYF

size: -
D: -
J: TRBJ1-1
V: TRBV20-1
DNA: TGCAGTGCAGGCAGACAAAAAGCTTTCTTT
CDR3: CSAGRQKAFF

size: -
D: -
J: TRBJ1-2
V: TRBV3-1/TRBV3-2
DNA: TGTGCCAGCAGCCAAAACACAGGCTCCTTTGGCTACACCTTC
CDR3: CASSQNTGSFGYTF

size: -
D: TRBD2
J: TRBJ2-5
V: TRBV3-1/TRBV3-2
DNA: TGTGCCAGCAGCCATGGGGACTATCAAGAGACCCAGTACTTC
CDR3: CASSHGDYQETQYF

size: -
D: -
J: TRBJ2-5
V: TRBV4-1
DNA: TGCGCCAGCAGCCAAGAACCCAGAGAGACCCAGTACTTC
CDR3: CASSQEPRETQYF

size: -
D: TRBD2
J: TRBJ2-1
V: TRBV14
DNA: TGTGCCAGCAGCCAAGATCGTGGGGGGGTGGACAATGAGCAGTTCTTC
CDR3: CASSQDRGGVDNEQFF

size: -
D: -
J: TRBJ2-1
V: TRBV5-6
DNA: TGTGCCAGCAGCCCCCCCCCAGGGGTGGATGAGCAGTTCTTC
CDR3: CASSPPPGVDEQFF